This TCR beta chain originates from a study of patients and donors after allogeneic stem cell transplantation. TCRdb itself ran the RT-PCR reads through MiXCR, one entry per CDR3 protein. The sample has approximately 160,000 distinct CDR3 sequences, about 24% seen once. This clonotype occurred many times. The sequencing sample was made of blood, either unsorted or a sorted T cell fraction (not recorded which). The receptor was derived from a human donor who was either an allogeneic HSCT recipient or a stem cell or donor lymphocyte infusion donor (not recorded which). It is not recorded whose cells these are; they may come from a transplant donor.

CDR3 loop: CASSQGIPYEQYF. In nucleotides, the CDR3 is TGTGCCAGCAGCCAAGGGATCCCATACGAGCAGTACTTC. The chain uses TRBV6-5 and TRBJ2-7; no clear D. Germline lookup yields CDR1 MNHEY and CDR2 SVGAGI. V was cut by 6 bases and J by 4 bases, with 13 bases left in between. The CDR3 runs 13 residues.